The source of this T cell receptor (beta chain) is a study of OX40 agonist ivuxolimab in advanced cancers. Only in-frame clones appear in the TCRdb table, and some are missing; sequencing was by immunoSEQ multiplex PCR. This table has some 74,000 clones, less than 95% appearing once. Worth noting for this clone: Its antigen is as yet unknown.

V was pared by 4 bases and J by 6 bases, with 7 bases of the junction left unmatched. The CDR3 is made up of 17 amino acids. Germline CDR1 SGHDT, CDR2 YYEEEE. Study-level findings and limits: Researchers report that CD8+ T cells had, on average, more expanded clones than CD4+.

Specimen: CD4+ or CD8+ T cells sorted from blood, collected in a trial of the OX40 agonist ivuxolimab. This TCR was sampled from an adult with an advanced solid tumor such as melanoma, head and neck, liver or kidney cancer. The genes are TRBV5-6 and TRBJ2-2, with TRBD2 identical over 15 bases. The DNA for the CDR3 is TGTGCCAGCAGCCCCGGACTAGCGGGGGGGCCGGCCGGGGAGCTGTTTTTT. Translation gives CASSPGLAGGPAGELFF.